These 30 T cell receptor beta chains originate from one sample sequenced in a study of blood T cell repertoires in COVID-19. TCRdb keeps only in-frame clones here, not all; method: immunoSEQ multiplex PCR. The sample lists around 400,000 clones; around 90% were seen once. The specimen was peripheral blood. The source is a man between 40 and 49 years old with acute or convalescent COVID-19.

The V call is TRBV5-5, the J call TRBJ1-2; unclear D gene. This CDR3 has 12 residues. V shed 0 bases and J shed 6 bases, with 6 bases lying between them. CDR1 SGHKS and CDR2 YYEKEE come from the germline V gene (reference sequence). The CDR3 spells CASSLGGNGYTF. CDR3 nucleotides: TGTGCCAGCAGCTTGGGAGGAAATGGCTACACCTTC.

V gene TRBV3-1 (or the pseudogene TRBV3-2) combines with J gene TRBJ1-3, with D perhaps matching TRBD1 (5 bases). Germline-derived CDR1 and CDR2 are LGHDT and YNNKEL (reference sequence). Trimming pared 3 bases from V and 4 bases from J, leaving 13 bases between. This CDR3 spans 15 amino acids. The CDR3 DNA reads as TGTGCCAGCAGCCATAGACAGCATCGCGGAAACACCATATATTTT. Translation: CASSHRQHRGNTIYF.

The chain couples TRBV2 to TRBJ1-3; TRBD1 agrees at 9 bases. The CDR3 has 15 residues. Germline V CDR1 and CDR2: SNHLY, FYNNEI. After removal of 9 bases from V and 1 base from J, the junction contained 7 bases not matched to a gene. CDR3 region: CASQLDRGSGNTIYF. As DNA, the CDR3 is TGTGCCAGTCAATTGGACAGGGGTTCTGGAAACACCATATATTTT.

This clone is a singleton in its sample. The V and J genes are TRBV4-1 and TRBJ2-7; tentatively, D is TRBD1 (6 bases). Trimming removed 1 base at V and 0 bases at J, with 31 bases between. The CDR3 totals 22 residues. The germline CDR1 and CDR2 sequences are MGHRA and YSYEKL. The CDR3 reads CASSQVESSLKGERPSSYEQYF. Written as DNA, the CDR3 is TGCGCCAGCAGCCAAGTCGAATCTAGCCTGAAGGGGGAGAGACCTAGCTCCTACGAGCAGTACTTC.

The rearrangement uses TRBV5-1 and TRBJ2-1; D gene unclear. V was shortened by 2 bases and J by 0 bases, with 12 bases between the two germline ends. Germline values: CDR1 SGHRS, CDR2 YFSETQ. The CDR3 length is 16 residues. CDR3 in DNA: TGCGCCAGCAGCTTTGACACCGCCTCCTCCTACAATGAGCAGTTCTTC. The encoded protein is CASSFDTASSYNEQFF.

Note on this clone: This sequence may be a read error, since a much larger clone differs from it by one base. The chain joins TRBV2 to TRBJ1-5; no firm D call. Germline V CDR1 and CDR2: SNHLY, FYNNEI. Trimming removed 2 bases at V and 3 bases at J, with 5 bases between. The CDR3 extends over 13 amino acids. CDR3 amino acids: CASSEQINQPQHF. The CDR3 bases are TGTGCCAGCAGTGAACAGATCAATCAGCCCCAGCATTTT.

This chain uses TRBV18 with TRBJ1-1; D is undetermined. CDR3 length equals 17 residues. Germline values: CDR1 KGHSH, CDR2 LQKENI. Trimming stripped 0 bases from V and 0 bases from J, with 14 bases between. This CDR3 reads CASSPPRFNPLNTEAFF. CDR3 coding DNA: TGTGCCAGCTCACCACCGCGGTTCAACCCGTTGAACACTGAAGCTTTCTTT.

V gene TRBV24-1 combines with J gene TRBJ2-2, with TRBD1 as a possible D gene (6 bases). The CDR3 loop spans 16 amino acids. The V end lost 5 bases, the J end lost 5 bases, and 17 bases lay between the germline ends. Germline CDR1 KGHDR, CDR2 SFDVKD. The CDR3 nucleotides read TGTGCCACCAGTGGGCGCCTGGGGGCGCGGACCGGGGAGCTGTTTTTT. Residues: CATSGRLGARTGELFF.

This chain links TRBV11-2 with TRBJ2-7; D possibly corresponds to TRBD1 (7 bases). The germline V gene encodes CDR1 SGHAT and CDR2 FQNNGV. Trimming removed 1 base at V and 2 bases at J, with 12 bases between. The CDR3 has 15 residues. CDR3 amino acids: CASSLADREAYEQYF. The CDR3 nucleotides read TGTGCCAGCAGCTTAGCCGACAGGGAGGCCTACGAGCAGTACTTC.

V usage is TRBV3-1 (or the pseudogene TRBV3-2) and J usage is TRBJ2-7, with 12 nucleotides matching TRBD2. The CDR3 length is 16 residues. V was pared by 4 bases and J by 2 bases, with 6 bases of the junction left unmatched. Germline V lookup: CDR1 LGHDT, CDR2 YNNKEL (reference sequence). As DNA, the CDR3 is TGTGCCAGCAGCCTTCCTGGACTAGCGGGGACCTACGAGCAGTACTTC. It specifies CASSLPGLAGTYEQYF.

The chain joins TRBV11-1 to TRBJ2-7; weak D call: TRBD2 (6 bases). This CDR3 spans 14 amino acids. The germline CDR1 and CDR2 sequences are SGHAT and FQDESV (reference sequence). Trimming stripped 5 bases from V and 4 bases from J, with 15 bases between. CDR3 sequence (DNA): TGTGCCAGCAGCCAAGGGACTGGTCCGTACGAGCAGTACTTC. Its translation is CASSQGTGPYEQYF.

The gene calls are TRBV7-9 and TRBJ2-7; D gene unclear. The CDR3 is 13 residues long. V was pared by 5 bases and J by 3 bases, with 11 bases between. Germline V gene data show CDR1 as SEHNR and CDR2 as FQNEAQ (reference sequence). CDR3 sequence (DNA): TGTGCCAGCAGCGTCCGGCAGGACTACGAGCAGTACTTC. Amino acids: CASSVRQDYEQYF.

V is TRBV9 and J is TRBJ2-1; D may be TRBD2 (7 bases). Germline-derived CDR1 and CDR2 are SGDLS and YYNGEE. This CDR3 contains 15 residues. Deletions cut 0 bases from V and 2 bases from J, with 9 bases between. The CDR3 nucleotides read TGTGCCAGCAGCGTAGACGGGGGGCCCTACAATGAGCAGTTCTTC. This codes for CASSVDGGPYNEQFF.

The rearrangement uses TRBV4-1 and TRBJ2-5; the match to TRBD1 covers 9 bases. Germline lookup yields CDR1 MGHRA and CDR2 YSYEKL. The CDR3 contains 14 residues. V lost 0 bases and J lost 7; bases outside the gene matches: 3. The CDR3 bases are TGCGCCAGCAGCCAAGAGGGGACAGGGAGGACCCAGTACTTC. It yields the protein CASSQEGTGRTQYF.

This chain connects TRBV28 to TRBJ1-4, with 7 bases aligning to TRBD1. Germline V gene lookup returns CDR1 MDHEN and CDR2 SYDVKM. The CDR3 runs to 14 residues. J gave up 5 bases and V 7 bases, and 7 bases lay outside the gene matches. The CDR3 nucleotides read TGTGCCAGCATGTTTCCAGGGGGGAATGAAAAACTGTTTTTT. As protein: CASMFPGGNEKLFF.

The chain joins TRBV5-1 to TRBJ2-2; TRBD1 aligns across 7 bases. The V gene's germline CDR1 is SGHRS and CDR2 YFSETQ. V lost 8 bases and J lost 0; bases outside the gene matches: 7. The CDR3 sequence is 15 residues long. For the CDR3, the DNA is TGCGCCAGTTCCTGGACAGGTGCGAACACCGGGGAGCTGTTTTTT. Translated, it gives CASSWTGANTGELFF.

The V gene is TRBV5-4, the J gene TRBJ2-3, with 8 bases matching TRBD2. Germline loops: CDR1 SGHNT, CDR2 YYREEE (reference sequence). The V segment lost 1 base and the J segment 0 bases; nucleotides outside the gene matches: 1. This CDR3 comprises 15 residues. For the CDR3, the DNA is TGTGCCAGCAGCTTGACTAGCGGTAGCACAGATACGCAGTATTTT. Its protein is CASSLTSGSTDTQYF.

The J gene is TRBJ2-7, the V gene TRBV19; D may be TRBD1 (5 bases). Germline CDR1 LNHDA, CDR2 SQIVND (reference sequence). V was clipped by 3 bases and J by 3 bases, with 12 bases between them. The CDR3 is 14 amino acids. The CDR3 DNA follows: TGTGCCAGTAGTATCCAGGGTTCTAACTACGAGCAGTACTTC. Its protein product is CASSIQGSNYEQYF. Variable domain in full (rest from reference TRBV19 and TRBJ2-7): DGGITQSPKYLFRKEGQNVTLSCEQNLNHDAMYWYRQDPGQGLRLIYYSQIVNDFQKGDIAEGYSVSREKKESFPLTVTSAQKNPTAFYLCASSIQGSNYEQYFGPGTRLTVT.

The chain is built from TRBV7-2 and TRBJ1-2, with D uncertain. Per germline, CDR1 SGHTA and CDR2 FQGNSA. Trimming left V 3 bases short and J 1 base short, with 9 bases between. The CDR3 totals 14 residues. DNA of the CDR3: TGTGCCAGCAGCTTCGGAGGGCTTAACTATGGCTACACCTTC. It yields the protein CASSFGGLNYGYTF.

This clone was seen just once. The rearrangement links TRBV5-4 to TRBJ1-3; 8 bases map to TRBD1. With 6 bases clipped from V and 4 bases from J, the junction kept 3 bases outside the gene matches. The germline CDR1 and CDR2 sequences are SGHNT and YYREEE (reference sequence). This CDR3 comprises 13 residues. The DNA for the CDR3 is TGTGCCAGCAACCGGGACAGGGGAAACACCATATATTTT. Amino acids: CASNRDRGNTIYF. Filled out from reference TRBV5-4 and TRBJ1-3, the complete variable domain reads ETGVTQSPTHLIKTRGQQVTLRCSSQSGHNTVSWYQQALGQGPQFIFQYYREEENGRGNFPPRFSGLQFPNYSSELNVNALELDDSALYLCASNRDRGNTIYFGEGSWLTVV.

The V gene is TRBV28, the J gene TRBJ2-7; TRBD1 matches 10 bases. CDR1 is MDHEN, CDR2 SYDVKM, per germline. The CDR3 sequence is 14 residues long. V lost 6 bases and J lost 2; bases outside the gene matches: 4. CDR3 region: CASRPGTGAYEQYF. CDR3 coding DNA: TGTGCCAGCAGGCCCGGGACAGGGGCCTACGAGCAGTACTTC.

This clone occurred once. The V and J genes are TRBV9 and TRBJ1-1; the D gene is possibly TRBD1 (6 bases). V lost 3 bases to trimming and J lost 0 bases, with 9 bases between them. Germline CDR1 SGDLS, CDR2 YYNGEE. There are 14 residues in the CDR3. CDR3 loop: CASSGGQMNTEAFF. In DNA, the CDR3 is TGTGCCAGCAGCGGTGGACAGATGAACACTGAAGCTTTCTTT.

The chain combines TRBV4-3 with TRBJ1-5; TRBD1 might be the D (6 bases). CDR1 and CDR2 from the germline V gene are LGHNA and YSLEER. Trimming stripped 4 bases from V and 1 base from J, with 23 bases between. The CDR3 extends over 19 amino acids. CDR3 in DNA: TGCGCCAGCAGCCTAACGAGAAGGCAGGGGCAGGAGAGCAATCAGCCCCAGCATTTT. Translated: CASSLTRRQGQESNQPQHF.

The rearrangement links TRBV15 to TRBJ2-7, with D perhaps matching TRBD2 (5 bases). The CDR3 contains 15 residues. V was trimmed by 0 bases and J by 3 bases, leaving 12 bases between them. Germline CDR1 is LNHNV and CDR2 is YYDKDF (reference sequence). The chain's CDR3 is CATSRDRDKIYEQYF. For the CDR3, the DNA is TGTGCCACCAGCAGAGATCGGGATAAGATCTACGAGCAGTACTTC.

The chain uses TRBV27 and TRBJ1-2; no definite D call. Trimming shortened V by 2 bases and J by 6 bases, and 31 bases separated the two germline ends. The germline gives CDR1 MNHEY, CDR2 SMNVEV (reference sequence). The CDR3 loop spans 20 amino acids. CDR3 in DNA: TGTGCCAGCAGTTTAACCTACGCCCGTGTTTTGTCCCTAAGAACTGATGGCTACACCTTC. Translation gives CASSLTYARVLSLRTDGYTF.

This chain links TRBV1 with TRBJ2-5; TRBD2, the table's D call, lacks a check against the DNA. TRBV1 is a recognized pseudogene. This CDR3 spans 15 amino acids. The CDR3 bases are TGCACCAGCAGCCAAGTACTAGAGCAACAAGAGACCCAGTACTTC. It translates to CTSSQVLEQQETQYF.

This clone was detected once. The chain has TRBV6-2 or TRBV6-3 and TRBJ2-7; 8 bases match TRBD2. The V segment lost 5 bases and the J segment 6 bases; nucleotides outside the gene matches: 0. The CDR3 contains 11 residues. Germline assignment: CDR1 MNHEY and CDR2 SVGEGT. The CDR3 reads CASSLAGEQYF. For the CDR3, the DNA is TGTGCCAGCAGTCTAGCGGGCGAGCAGTACTTC.

The J gene is TRBJ2-1, the V gene TRBV11-1; TRBD2 might be the D (6 bases). Germline assignment: CDR1 SGHAT and CDR2 FQDESV (reference sequence). This CDR3 is 14 amino acids long. Trimming removed 1 base at V and 8 bases at J, with 12 bases between. CDR3 amino acids: CASSLGGGGYEQFF. The CDR3 nucleotides are TGTGCCAGCAGCTTAGGGGGAGGAGGTTATGAGCAGTTCTTC.

V is TRBV29-1 and J is TRBJ1-1; D is possibly TRBD1 (6 bases). The CDR3 is made up of 13 amino acids. V was trimmed by 6 bases and J by 6 bases, leaving 17 bases between them. Per the germline V gene, CDR1 is SQVTM and CDR2 is ANQGSEA. This CDR3 is CSVYRVMDPEAFF. CDR3 DNA: TGCAGCGTCTACAGGGTCATGGACCCTGAAGCTTTCTTT.

The chain couples TRBV18 to TRBJ1-1; TRBD1 agrees at 8 bases. The CDR3 covers 16 residues. The ends lost 3 bases at V and 1 base at J; junction bases unmatched: 7. From germline, CDR1 is KGHSH and CDR2 LQKENI. The CDR3 coding sequence is TGTGCCAGCTCACCCTTCGAGACAGGGGAGAACACTGAAGCTTTCTTT. Translated, it gives CASSPFETGENTEAFF.